This T cell receptor (beta chain) was identified in a study of neoadjuvant anti-PD-1 for oral cavity cancer. At the level of the study: Patients mostly received three to four biweekly nivolumab doses at 3 mg/kg before surgery. Overall study findings and caveats: Post-nivolumab, blood T cell clonality was significantly elevated in non-responders. With a few patients per group, TCR findings need larger cohorts.

Clones were sequenced by immunoSEQ multiplex PCR, and TCRdb holds only the in-frame ones, with some missing. The table lists 60,000 to 75,000 clones, approximately 79% of them singletons. As regards this clone: Its target is not known.

In germline, CDR1 is SQVTM, CDR2 ANQGSEA. This CDR3 has 12 amino acids. Trimming took 7 bases from V and 6 from J, leaving 12 bases between them. Sequencing was performed on PBMCs, taken before nivolumab (anti-PD-1) treatment. The TCR was taken from a person aged 40 to 85 with oral cavity squamous cell carcinoma. The chain has TRBV29-1 and TRBJ2-2, with D hard to call. CDR3 residues: CSGVGSSGELFF. The CDR3 DNA reads TGCAGCGGTGTGGGGTCGTCCGGGGAGCTGTTTTTT.